Listed below are T cell receptor beta chains from one sample, sequenced in a study of blood T cells in healthy people across ages. A single record per CDR3 protein comes from TCRdb applying MiXCR to the 5' RACE reads. Here the sample spans approximately 1,000,000 distinct CDR3 sequences, less than 50% being singletons. The sequenced sample consisted of blood. These receptor sequences come from a woman aged 55-69 years in good health. The CDR3 runs from the conserved cysteine through the conserved F or W. The D gene is left open where the match is weak. Not every row has a clone size; where given, it reads once, few, many or a size class.

D,J,size,V,DNA,CDR3
.,TRBJ2-7,.,TRBV6-6,TGTGCCAGCTCCCTAAGGGAGTACTACGAGCAGTACTTC,CASSLREYYEQYF
.,TRBJ2-2,.,TRBV12-3/TRBV12-4,TGTGCCAGCACTATAGAAGCCCGGGAGCTGTTTTTT,CASTIEARELFF
TRBD1,TRBJ1-5,.,TRBV20-1,TGCAGTGCTAGGGGACAGGAAAGTCAGCCCCAGCATTTT,CSARGQESQPQHF
TRBD2,TRBJ2-5,few,TRBV6-2/TRBV6-3,TGTGCCAGCAGGACACTAGCGGGAGGCGTGACCCAGTACTTC,CASRTLAGGVTQYF
.,TRBJ2-1,.,TRBV15,TGTGCCACCAGCAGAGACCCGACTTGGAGCTCCGACAATGAGCAGTTCTTC,CATSRDPTWSSDNEQFF
TRBD1,TRBJ1-6,.,TRBV28,TGTGCCAGCAGGGGACAGGCGCATTCACCCCTCCACTTT,CASRGQAHSPLHF
.,TRBJ2-7,.,TRBV10-2,TGCGCCAGCAGTGAGTCGGTCGAGCAGTACTTC,CASSESVEQYF
.,TRBJ2-5,few,TRBV7-9,TGTGCCAGCAGCCCACCTTTTGCAGGCCAAGAGACCCAGTACTTC,CASSPPFAGQETQYF
.,TRBJ1-5,.,TRBV7-8,TGTGCCAGCAGCTTCTCAGATCAGCCCCAGCATTTT,CASSFSDQPQHF
.,TRBJ2-7,.,TRBV2,TGTGCCAGCAGTGTAACCATTGGAGACCGAGAGTACTTC,CASSVTIGDREYF
.,TRBJ2-3,.,TRBV29-1,TGCAGCGTTGAGACGGGCCCCGCAGATACGCAGTATTTT,CSVETGPADTQYF